The 25 T cell receptor beta chains below come from one sample, sequenced in a study of CXCR3-negative and CXCR3-positive naive CD8 T cells. Study results and limitations: Against CXCR3-negative naive cells, CXCR3-positive naive cells showed more hydrophobic TRB CDR3s.

The antigens for these receptors are not known. The TRB libraries of cDNA were built by UMI-labeled 5' RACE. TCRdb re-called the 5' RACE reads and shows each CDR3 protein once, DNA omitted. With around 130,000 distinct CDR3 sequences in the sample, the ten largest clones hold about 0.61%. Specimen: naive CXCR3+ CD8+ T cells from blood. Noted subset: CD45RO-CCR7+CD27+CD95- naive CD8+ T cells expressing CXCR3 (TNR3+). The receptors were sampled from a human donor in good health. Some clones in this sample may be carry-over from other donors' samples.

The chain employs TRBV29-1 and TRBJ2-3; without DNA, the TCRdb call of TRBD2 cannot be checked. Germline CDR1 and CDR2: SQVTM and ANQGSEA. The CDR3 extends over 17 amino acids. CDR3 residues: CSADPPGVAGNLDTQYF.

V is TRBV7-3 and J is TRBJ2-1; TCRdb outputs TRBD2, but without DNA this stays unchecked. CDR1 and CDR2 (germline): SGHTA, FQGTGA. The CDR3 length is 15 residues. CDR3 residues: CASSFGLAGYNEQFF.

The rearrangement joins TRBV29-1 to TRBJ2-7; TCRdb selects TRBD1, and the lack of DNA leaves this call unchecked. Germline assignment: CDR1 SQVTM and CDR2 ANQGSEA. CDR3 length: 12 amino acids. CDR3 loop: CSVVGGSYEQYF.

V is TRBV27 and J is TRBJ2-5; TCRdb proposes TRBD2, but this gene call is untestable without DNA. CDR3 size: 15 residues. Germline V gene data show CDR1 as MNHEY and CDR2 as SMNVEV (reference sequence). The CDR3: CASSPPGAPQETQYF.

The chain carries TRBV12-3 or TRBV12-4 and TRBJ2-7; absent DNA, TCRdb's TRBD1 call cannot be checked. CDR3 size: 15 residues. The CDR3 loop reads CASSLFGTGNNEQYF.

V usage is TRBV5-1 and J usage is TRBJ2-3; TCRdb outputs TRBD1, but without DNA this stays unchecked. The CDR3 loop spans 15 amino acids. CDR1 SGHRS and CDR2 YFSETQ come from the germline V gene. The CDR3 sequence: CASSLAAGGPDTQYF.

The J gene is TRBJ2-7, the V gene TRBV12-3 or TRBV12-4. The CDR3 totals 15 residues. CDR3 in amino acids: CASSPSLAWGYEQYF.

V gene TRBV4-1 combines with J gene TRBJ1-5. The CDR3 totals 13 residues. Germline values: CDR1 MGHRA, CDR2 YSYEKL. The CDR3 is CASSQVSNQPQHF.

The V and J genes are TRBV28 and TRBJ2-5; TCRdb calls TRBD1, which cannot be checked without DNA. The CDR3 is 13 amino acids. The germline V gene encodes CDR1 MDHEN and CDR2 SYDVKM. The CDR3 spells CAIMGREWVTQYF.

CDR3: CATSRDKGGQTIQQYF. V and J are TRBV15 and TRBJ2-7; TCRdb picks TRBD1, but there is no DNA to check that call. This CDR3 is 16 amino acids long. Germline values: CDR1 LNHNV, CDR2 YYDKDF (reference sequence). The variable domain in full, with the rest retrieved from reference TRBV15 and TRBJ2-7, is DAMVIQNPRYQVTQFGKPVTLSCSQTLNHNVMYWYQQKSSQAPKLLFHYYDKDFNNEADTPDNFQSRRPNTSFCFLDIRSPGLGDTAMYLCATSRDKGGQTIQQYFGPGTRLTVT.

This chain connects TRBV7-3 to TRBJ1-1; the TCRdb call, TRBD1, lacks DNA for checking. CDR1 is SGHTA and CDR2 is FQGTGA in the germline V gene. The CDR3 sequence is 17 residues long. The CDR3 loop is CASSSTTGGMVNTEAFF.

The chain couples TRBV7-9 to TRBJ2-1; TCRdb picks TRBD1, but there is no DNA to check that call. The CDR3 extends over 14 amino acids. The germline V gene encodes CDR1 SEHNR and CDR2 FQNEAQ (reference sequence). The CDR3 is CASADRDTSNEQFF.

The rearrangement links TRBV5-1 to TRBJ1-1; TCRdb reports TRBD1, a call that lacks DNA to check it against. The CDR3 extends over 12 amino acids. The V gene's germline CDR1 is SGHRS and CDR2 YFSETQ. This CDR3 is CASSILGRGAFF. Full variable domain (missing parts from reference TRBV5-1 and TRBJ1-1): KAGVTQTPRYLIKTRGQQVTLSCSPISGHRSVSWYQQTPGQGLQFLFEYFSETQRNKGNFPGRFSGRQFSNSRSEMNVSTLELGDSALYLCASSILGRGAFFGQGTRLTVV.

The chain carries TRBV7-9 and TRBJ1-1; TCRdb calls TRBD1, which cannot be checked without DNA. Germline CDR1 SEHNR, CDR2 FQNEAQ (reference sequence). This CDR3 is built from 16 residues. The CDR3 loop is CASSSPWAGTNTEAFF.

J is TRBJ2-4 and V is TRBV29-1; no DNA is available, so the TRBD1 call from TCRdb remains unchecked. The CDR3 consists of 15 residues. Germline V gene data show CDR1 as SQVTM and CDR2 as ANQGSEA. The CDR3 sequence is CSVGLGGLAKNIQYF.

The genes are TRBV18 and TRBJ1-1; absent DNA, TCRdb's TRBD1 call cannot be checked. Per the germline V gene, CDR1 is KGHSH and CDR2 is LQKENI. This CDR3 has 16 residues. The CDR3 sequence: CASSPSPEGAVTEAFF. The complete variable domain, with remaining parts taken from reference TRBV18 and TRBJ1-1, reads NAGVMQNPRHLVRRRGQEARLRCSPMKGHSHVYWYRQLPEEGLKFMVYLQKENIIDESGMPKERFSAEFPKEGPSILRIQQVVRGDSAAYFCASSPSPEGAVTEAFFGQGTRLTVV.

The CDR3: CASSSGGPDYEQYF. The chain couples TRBV7-3 to TRBJ2-7; absent DNA, TCRdb's TRBD1 call cannot be checked. Germline-derived CDR1 and CDR2 are SGHTA and FQGTGA. The CDR3 spans 14 residues.

This chain uses TRBV29-1 with TRBJ2-1; TCRdb reports TRBD1, a call that lacks DNA to check it against. CDR3 length: 11 amino acids. Germline CDR1 is SQVTM and CDR2 is ANQGSEA. The chain's CDR3 is CSVEGDTEQFF.

V is TRBV25-1 and J is TRBJ1-1; the TCRdb D gene call, TRBD1, has no DNA to confirm it. The CDR3 runs 11 residues. Germline CDR1 reads MGHDK; CDR2 reads SYGVNS. The CDR3 is CASSPGTEAFF.

The chain is built from TRBV4-1 and TRBJ2-7. Germline CDR1 is MGHRA and CDR2 is YSYEKL. The CDR3 length is 14 residues. This CDR3 is CASSQDRAMNEQYF.

This rearrangement joins TRBV6-5 to TRBJ2-5; TCRdb calls TRBD1, which cannot be checked without DNA. The CDR3 totals 12 residues. Germline V gene sequence: CDR1 MNHEY, CDR2 SVGAGI. CDR3 sequence: CASSYSRGTQYF.

The chain recombines TRBV6-6 with TRBJ2-1; the D call of TRBD1 rests on TCRdb alone, since no DNA is present to check it. This CDR3 is built from 15 residues. CDR1 and CDR2 (germline): MNHNY, SVGAGI (reference sequence). The CDR3 sequence: CASSYSGTAANEQFF.

This CDR3 is CASSRFGGGNEQFF. The chain recombines TRBV6-2 or TRBV6-3 with TRBJ2-1; the D gene TCRdb calls, TRBD2, cannot be checked with no DNA. CDR3 size: 14 residues. In germline, CDR1 is MNHEY, CDR2 SVGEGT.

This chain links TRBV12-3 or TRBV12-4 with TRBJ1-6. There are 15 residues in the CDR3. The chain's CDR3 is CASTWDGPSNSPLHF.

The chain recombines TRBV29-1 with TRBJ2-5. This CDR3 is 14 amino acids long. In germline, CDR1 is SQVTM, CDR2 ANQGSEA. CDR3 residues: CSVEGGSSQETQYF. The full variable domain, rest sourced from reference TRBV29-1 and TRBJ2-5, is SAVISQKPSRDICQRGTSLTIQCQVDSQVTMMFWYRQQPGQSLTLIATANQGSEATYESGFVIDKFPISRPNLTFSTLTVSNMSPEDSSIYLCSVEGGSSQETQYFGPGTRLLVL.